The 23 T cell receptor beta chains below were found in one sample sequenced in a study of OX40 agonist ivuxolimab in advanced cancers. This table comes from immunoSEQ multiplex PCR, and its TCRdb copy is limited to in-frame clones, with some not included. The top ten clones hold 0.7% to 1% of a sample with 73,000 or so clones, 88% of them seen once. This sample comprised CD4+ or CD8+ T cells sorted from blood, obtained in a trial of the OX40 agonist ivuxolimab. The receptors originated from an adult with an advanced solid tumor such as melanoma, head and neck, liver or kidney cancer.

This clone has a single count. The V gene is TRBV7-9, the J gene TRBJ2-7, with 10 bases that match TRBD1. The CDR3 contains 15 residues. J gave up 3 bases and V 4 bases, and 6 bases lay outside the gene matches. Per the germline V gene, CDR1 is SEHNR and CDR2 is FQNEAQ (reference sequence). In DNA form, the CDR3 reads TGTGCCAGCAGCTCTAGCTGGGACAGGGGCTACGAGCAGTACTTC. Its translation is CASSSSWDRGYEQYF.

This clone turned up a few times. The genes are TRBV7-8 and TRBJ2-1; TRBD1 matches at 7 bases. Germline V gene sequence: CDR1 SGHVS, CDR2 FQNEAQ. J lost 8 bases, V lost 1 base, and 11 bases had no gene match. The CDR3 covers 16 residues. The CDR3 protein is CASSLEFWQGVDEQFF. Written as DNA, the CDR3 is TGTGCCAGCAGCTTAGAATTCTGGCAGGGGGTCGATGAGCAGTTCTTC.

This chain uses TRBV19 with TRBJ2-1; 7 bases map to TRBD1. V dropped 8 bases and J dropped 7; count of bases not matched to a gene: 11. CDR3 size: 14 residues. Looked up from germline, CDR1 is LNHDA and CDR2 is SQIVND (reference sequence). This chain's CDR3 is CASHRDSPPNEQFF. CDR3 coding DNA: TGTGCCAGTCACCGGGACAGCCCCCCGAATGAGCAGTTCTTC. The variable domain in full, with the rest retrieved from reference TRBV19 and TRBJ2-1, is DGGITQSPKYLFRKEGQNVTLSCEQNLNHDAMYWYRQDPGQGLRLIYYSQIVNDFQKGDIAEGYSVSREKKESFPLTVTSAQKNPTAFYLCASHRDSPPNEQFFGPGTRLTVL.

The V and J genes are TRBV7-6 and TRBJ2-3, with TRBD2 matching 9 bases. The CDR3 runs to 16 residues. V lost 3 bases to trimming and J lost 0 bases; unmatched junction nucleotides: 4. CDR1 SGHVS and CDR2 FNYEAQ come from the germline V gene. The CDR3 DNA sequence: TGTGCCAGCAGCTTCCGACTAGCGGCTAGCACAGATACGCAGTATTTT. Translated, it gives CASSFRLAASTDTQYF.

The CDR3 protein is CASTLAGGTDTQYF. The CDR3 region has the DNA TGTGCCAGTACTCTCGCCGGGGGCACAGATACGCAGTATTTT. This chain joins TRBV19 and TRBJ2-3; maybe TRBD2 (5 bases). The CDR3 has 14 residues. The germline V gene encodes CDR1 LNHDA and CDR2 SQIVND (reference sequence). Trimming took off 7 bases at V and 1 base at J, with 12 bases between the two ends.

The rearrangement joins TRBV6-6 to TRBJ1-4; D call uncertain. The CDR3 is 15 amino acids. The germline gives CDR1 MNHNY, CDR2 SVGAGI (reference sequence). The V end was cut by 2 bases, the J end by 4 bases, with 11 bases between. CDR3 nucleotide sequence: TGTGCCAGCAGTTACGGAAAACCCTATAATGAAAAACTGTTTTTT. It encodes CASSYGKPYNEKLFF.

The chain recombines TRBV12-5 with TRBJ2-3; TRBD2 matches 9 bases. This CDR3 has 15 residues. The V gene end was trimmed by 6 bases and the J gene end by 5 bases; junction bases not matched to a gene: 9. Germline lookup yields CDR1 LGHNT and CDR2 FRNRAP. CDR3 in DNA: TGTGCTAGTGGCCATAGCGGGAGAGGGATAGATACGCAGTATTTT. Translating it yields CASGHSGRGIDTQYF.

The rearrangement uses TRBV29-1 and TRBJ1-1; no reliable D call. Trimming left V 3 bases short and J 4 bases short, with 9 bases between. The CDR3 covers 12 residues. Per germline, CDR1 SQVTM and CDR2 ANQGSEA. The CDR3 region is CSVDRGGTEAFF. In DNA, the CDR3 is TGCAGCGTTGACCGAGGAGGCACTGAAGCTTTCTTT. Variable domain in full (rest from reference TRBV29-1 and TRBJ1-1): SAVISQKPSRDICQRGTSLTIQCQVDSQVTMMFWYRQQPGQSLTLIATANQGSEATYESGFVIDKFPISRPNLTFSTLTVSNMSPEDSSIYLCSVDRGGTEAFFGQGTRLTVV.

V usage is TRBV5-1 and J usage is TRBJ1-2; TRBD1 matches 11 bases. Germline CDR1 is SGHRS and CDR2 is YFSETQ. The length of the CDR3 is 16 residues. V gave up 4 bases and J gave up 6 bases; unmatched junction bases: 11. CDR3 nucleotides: TGCGCCAGCAGCATTGGACAGGGGGCTGGTGGGGATGGCTACACCTTC. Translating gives CASSIGQGAGGDGYTF.

For the CDR3, the DNA is TGTGCCAGCAGCGACGGACTTAACACCGGGGAGCTGTTTTTT. Residues: CASSDGLNTGELFF. The chain carries TRBV5-4 and TRBJ2-2; a possible D gene is TRBD2 (5 bases). This CDR3 spans 14 amino acids. V shed 4 bases and J shed 2 bases, with 9 bases lying between them. Germline assignment: CDR1 SGHNT and CDR2 YYREEE (reference sequence).

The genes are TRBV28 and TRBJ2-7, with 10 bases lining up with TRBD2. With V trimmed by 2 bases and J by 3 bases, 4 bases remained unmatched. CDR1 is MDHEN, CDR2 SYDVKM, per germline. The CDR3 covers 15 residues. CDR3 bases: TGTGCCAGCAGTTTAGGCGCTAGCGGGGGCTACGAGCAGTACTTC. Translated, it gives CASSLGASGGYEQYF.

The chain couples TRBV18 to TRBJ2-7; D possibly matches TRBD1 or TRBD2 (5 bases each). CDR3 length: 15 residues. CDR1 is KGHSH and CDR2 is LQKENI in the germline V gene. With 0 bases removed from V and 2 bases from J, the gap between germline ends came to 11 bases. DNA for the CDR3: TGTGCCAGCTCACCACCGAGGGGCAGGACCTACGAGCAGTACTTC. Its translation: CASSPPRGRTYEQYF.

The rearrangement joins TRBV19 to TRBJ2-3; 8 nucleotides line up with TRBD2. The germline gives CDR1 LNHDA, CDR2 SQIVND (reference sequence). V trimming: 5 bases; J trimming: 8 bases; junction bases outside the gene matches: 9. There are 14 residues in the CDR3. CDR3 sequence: CASSETGGIGTQYF. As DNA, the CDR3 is TGTGCCAGTAGTGAAACGGGAGGGATTGGTACGCAGTATTTT.

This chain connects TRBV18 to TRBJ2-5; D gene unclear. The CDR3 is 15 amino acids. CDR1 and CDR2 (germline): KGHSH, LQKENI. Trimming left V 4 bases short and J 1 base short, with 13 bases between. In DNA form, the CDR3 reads TGTGCCAGCTCACTCACCATGCAGTCCCAAGAGACCCAGTACTTC. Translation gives CASSLTMQSQETQYF.

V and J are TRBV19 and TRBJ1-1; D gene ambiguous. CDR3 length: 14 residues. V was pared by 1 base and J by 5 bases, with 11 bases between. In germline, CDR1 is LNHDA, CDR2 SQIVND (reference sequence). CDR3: CASSIGRTGTEAFF. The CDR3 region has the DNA TGTGCCAGTAGTATAGGCCGGACCGGTACTGAAGCTTTCTTT. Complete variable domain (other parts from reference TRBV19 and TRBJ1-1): DGGITQSPKYLFRKEGQNVTLSCEQNLNHDAMYWYRQDPGQGLRLIYYSQIVNDFQKGDIAEGYSVSREKKESFPLTVTSAQKNPTAFYLCASSIGRTGTEAFFGQGTRLTVV.

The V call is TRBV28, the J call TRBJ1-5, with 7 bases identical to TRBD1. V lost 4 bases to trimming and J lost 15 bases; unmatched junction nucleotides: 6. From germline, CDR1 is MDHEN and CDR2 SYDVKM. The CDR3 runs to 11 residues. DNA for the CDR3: TGTGCCAGCAGTTACAGGGGCTTAGGGCATTTT. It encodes CASSYRGLGHF.

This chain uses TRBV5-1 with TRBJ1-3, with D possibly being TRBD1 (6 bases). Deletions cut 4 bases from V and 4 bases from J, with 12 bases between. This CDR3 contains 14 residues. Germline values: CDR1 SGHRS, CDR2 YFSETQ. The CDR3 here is CASSLPGQGNTIYF. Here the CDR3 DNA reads TGCGCCAGCAGCCTACCCGGACAGGGAAACACCATATATTTT.

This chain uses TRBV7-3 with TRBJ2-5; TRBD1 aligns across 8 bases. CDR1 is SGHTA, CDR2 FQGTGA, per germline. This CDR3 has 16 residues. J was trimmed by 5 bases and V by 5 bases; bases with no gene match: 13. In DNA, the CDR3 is TGTGCCAGCAGCCAAGGCCCTGCAGGGGGCGGGGAGACCCAGTACTTC. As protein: CASSQGPAGGGETQYF. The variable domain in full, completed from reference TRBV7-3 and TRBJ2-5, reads GAGVSQTPSNKVTEKGKYVELRCDPISGHTALYWYRQSLGQGPEFLIYFQGTGAADDSGLPNDRFFAVRPEGSVSTLKIQRTERGDSAVYLCASSQGPAGGGETQYFGPGTRLLVL.

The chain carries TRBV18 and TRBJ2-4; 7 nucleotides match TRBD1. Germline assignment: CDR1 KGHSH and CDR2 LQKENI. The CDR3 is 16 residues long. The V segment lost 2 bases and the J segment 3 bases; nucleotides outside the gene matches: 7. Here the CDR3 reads CASSPAPRDSKNIQYF. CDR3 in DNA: TGTGCCAGCTCACCAGCCCCTCGGGACAGCAAAAACATTCAGTACTTC. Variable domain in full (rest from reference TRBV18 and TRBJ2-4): NAGVMQNPRHLVRRRGQEARLRCSPMKGHSHVYWYRQLPEEGLKFMVYLQKENIIDESGMPKERFSAEFPKEGPSILRIQQVVRGDSAAYFCASSPAPRDSKNIQYFGAGTRLSVL.

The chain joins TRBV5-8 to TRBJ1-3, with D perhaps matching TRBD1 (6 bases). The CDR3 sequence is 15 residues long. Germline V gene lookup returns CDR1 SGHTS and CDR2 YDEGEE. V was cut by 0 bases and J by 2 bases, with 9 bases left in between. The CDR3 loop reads CASSLDRVAGNTIYF. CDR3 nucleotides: TGTGCCAGCAGCTTGGACAGGGTAGCTGGAAACACCATATATTTT.

The chain's CDR3 is CASSVGGAGAQPQHF. In DNA, the CDR3 is TGTGCCAGCAGCGTAGGGGGGGCAGGGGCTCAGCCCCAGCATTTT. The chain carries TRBV9 and TRBJ1-5; D might be TRBD1 (6 bases). Germline V CDR1 and CDR2: SGDLS, YYNGEE. The length of the CDR3 is 15 residues. Trimming removed 0 bases at V and 6 bases at J, with 13 bases between.

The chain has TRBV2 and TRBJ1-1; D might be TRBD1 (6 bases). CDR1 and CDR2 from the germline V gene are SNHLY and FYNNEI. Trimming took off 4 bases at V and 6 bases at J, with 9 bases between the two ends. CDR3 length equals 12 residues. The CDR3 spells CASSAQGAEAFF. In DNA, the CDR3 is TGTGCCAGCAGTGCACAGGGCGCTGAAGCTTTCTTT.

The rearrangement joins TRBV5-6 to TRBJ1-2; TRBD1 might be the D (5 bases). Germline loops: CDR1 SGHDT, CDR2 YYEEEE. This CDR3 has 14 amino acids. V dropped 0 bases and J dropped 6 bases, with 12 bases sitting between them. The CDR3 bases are TGTGCCAGCAGCTTGGACAGGTGGGGGAATGGCTACACCTTC. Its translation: CASSLDRWGNGYTF.